The TCR beta chain under discussion was sequenced for a study of cytomegalovirus exposure and HLA in healthy donors. Germline-derived CDR1 and CDR2 are LNHDA and SQIVND (reference sequence). The CDR3 loop spans 16 amino acids. The V end lost 4 bases, the J end lost 3 bases, and 15 bases lay between the germline ends. Both 60 Vbeta primers and 13 Jbeta primers went into the PCR. Some clones are missing from TCRdb's copy, which holds only in-frame ones; the method was immunoSEQ multiplex PCR. The sample holds around 140,000 clones, about 75% seen once. V usage is TRBV19 and J usage is TRBJ2-2, with D possibly matching TRBD1 (6 bases). The sequenced sample consisted of PBMCs. The clonotype originates from a woman aged 40 to 55 in good health and CMV-seronegative. Here the CDR3 DNA reads TGTGCCAGTAGTAGCCCGACAGGACGGTACACCGGGGAGCTGTTTTTT. It specifies CASSSPTGRYTGELFF.